This is a list of T cell receptor beta chains from one sample in a study of technical replicates of blood from a handful of donors. Clones were sequenced by immunoSEQ multiplex PCR, and TCRdb holds only the in-frame ones, with some missing. The table lists roughly 67,000 clones, roughly 98% of them singletons. The specimen was T cells isolated from PBMCs. Receptors were obtained from a human donor in good health. CDR3s include the opening cysteine and the closing phenylalanine or tryptophan. The order of the fields is J gene, V gene, CDR3 protein.

TRBJ1-2 | TRBV27 | CASSFSGQGGYGYTF
TRBJ2-7 | TRBV2 | CASRDRGSYEQYF
TRBJ2-5 | TRBV13 | CASSLRETQYF
TRBJ1-1 | TRBV29-1 | CSASDPQPGVNTEAFF
TRBJ2-5 | TRBV19 | CASSERARETQYF
TRBJ2-7 | TRBV28 | CASSSPSGRHYEQYF
TRBJ1-5 | TRBV4-1 | CASSQGAIHSNQPQHF
TRBJ1-2 | TRBV29-1 | CSVEILDNYGYTF
TRBJ2-1 | TRBV30 | CARVTGGGPNEQFF
TRBJ2-3 | TRBV5-1 | CASSLAGAGADTQYF
TRBJ2-1 | TRBV5-1 | CASSLGGGQGPYNEQFF
TRBJ2-1 | TRBV29-1 | CSVVTSDYNEQFF
TRBJ1-5 | TRBV6-5 | CASSSRTGGVQPQHF
TRBJ1-1 | TRBV11-2 | CASSRSGAYYTEAFF
TRBJ1-2 | TRBV5-1 | CASSPRQASYGYTF
TRBJ2-5 | TRBV5-1 | CASSRKTGLQETQYF
TRBJ1-1 | TRBV30 | CAWGQMNTEAFF
TRBJ2-7 | TRBV4-1 | CASSQGGRGKSYEQYF
TRBJ2-1 | TRBV30 | CAWRGSGYNEQFF
TRBJ2-2 | TRBV7-3 | CASSPSFGRFVTGELFF
TRBJ2-3 | TRBV4-1 | CASSPYSGADTQYF
TRBJ1-3 | TRBV7-9 | CASSLAIVSGNTIYF
TRBJ2-3 | TRBV9 | CASSPGVTPFDTQYF
TRBJ2-7 | TRBV7-8 | CASSQLVIYEQYF
TRBJ1-3 | TRBV6-6 | CASSPSPGEKKHTIYF
TRBJ2-1 | TRBV5-4 | CASSRLAGDNNEQFF
TRBJ2-1 | TRBV11-2 | CASSAGWGPSYNEQFF
TRBJ1-2 | TRBV10-1 | CASIRRDRDDGYTF
TRBJ1-6 | TRBV5-1 | CASSLGLTGNSPLHF
TRBJ2-5 | TRBV6-1 | CASSEGGGLLQETQYF
TRBJ2-1 | TRBV2 | CASSSLAGGPYNEQFF
TRBJ2-7 | TRBV5-1 | CASSLDPGTGALRGEQYF
TRBJ2-5 | TRBV19 | CASSITGREETQYF
TRBJ2-2 | TRBV5-1 | CASSSLSGANTGELFF
TRBJ1-1 | TRBV10-2 | CASTRQGMNTEAFF
TRBJ2-7 | TRBV5-1 | CASSPGLAGGPAYEQYF
TRBJ2-7 | TRBV6-5 | CASSYRLAGTPYEQYF
TRBJ2-7 | TRBV27 | CASSLSQGHSEQYF
TRBJ2-5 | TRBV6-5 | CASSSPRTGGGETQYF
TRBJ2-2 | TRBV5-1 | CASSLGLAGGHGELFF
TRBJ2-5 | TRBV6-5 | CASSGRAVGTQYF
TRBJ2-7 | TRBV10-3 | CAISEWREATYEQYF
TRBJ2-1 | TRBV27 | CASSFASSGYNEQFF
TRBJ1-1 | TRBV29-1 | CSPRSLTEAFF
TRBJ1-2 | TRBV7-2 | CASSLGAGFDYGYTF
TRBJ2-7 | TRBV28 | CASSSPTGTSYEQYF
TRBJ1-2 | TRBV27 | CASSMSVKGARLNYGYTF
TRBJ2-2 | TRBV19 | CATSGGASGELFF
TRBJ1-1 | TRBV6-5 | CASRLRTTGRAFF
TRBJ2-1 | TRBV28 | CASSFLIAGGSPYNEQFF
TRBJ2-7 | TRBV5-1 | CASSPYLAGGPNEQYF
TRBJ2-7 | TRBV5-6 | CASSWYDRGYEQYF
TRBJ1-3 | TRBV7-2 | CASSLGRRHSGNTIYF
TRBJ2-3 | TRBV7-9 | CASRVERDTQYF